Listed below are T cell receptor beta chains from one sample, sequenced in a study of neurological immune-mediated disorders. TCRdb re-derived calls from the 5' RACE reads in MiXCR, one entry per CDR3 protein. In the table there are tens of thousands of distinct CDR3 sequences, 10% of which are singletons. Sequencing used PBMCs. The source is a woman in her 30s with HTLV-1-associated myelopathy (HAM/TSP). Each CDR3 is given without its conserved first and last residue.

>TRBV9|TRBJ1-2
ASSGKGAGNYGYT
>TRBV20-1|TRBJ2-2
SATQTGNTGELF
>TRBV6-5|TRBJ2-7
ASSYGAAYEQY
>TRBV10-2|TRBJ2-1
ASSTGTRDHNEQI
>TRBV6-5|TRBJ2-3
ASSPSPPQKSTDTQY
>TRBV20-1|TRBJ1-6
SARLERRGAVGSPLH
>TRBV4-1|TRBJ2-2
ASSQVGRDNTGELF
>TRBV12-3/TRBV12-4|TRBJ2-7
ASRFRDRGYEQY
>TRBV5-1|TRBJ1-4
ASSPSTGGYEKLF
>TRBV7-9|TRBJ1-2
ASSLAGGSNYGYT
>TRBV5-1|TRBJ1-5
ASSLGQGSGNQPQH
>TRBV4-1|TRBJ1-2
ASSQGLMWGDDT
>TRBV6-1|TRBJ1-2
ASSVGPGNGYT
>TRBV5-1|TRBJ2-2
ASSFGNTGELF
>TRBV4-1|TRBJ1-6
ASGLSPLH
>TRBV5-1|TRBJ2-1
ASSLLLAGTNEQF
>TRBV20-1|TRBJ2-1
SARGFIGGPSCNEQF
>TRBV5-1|TRBJ2-4
ASSLSGTPKNIQY
>TRBV10-3|TRBJ2-1
AISESLLAGGLPNEQF
>TRBV15|TRBJ2-7
ATSRDPGTRVYEQY
>TRBV5-1|TRBJ2-1
ASSLGYWGTDNEQF
>TRBV6-6|TRBJ2-7
ASSYATYEQY
>TRBV12-3/TRBV12-4|TRBJ1-6
ASSLGNSPLH
>TRBV18|TRBJ1-2
ASSSREFNYGYT
>TRBV5-1|TRBJ1-1
ASGQGAPGTEAF
>TRBV7-9|TRBJ2-1
ASSQRPERKF
>TRBV20-1|TRBJ2-7
SASGAGTSGYEQY
>TRBV20-1|TRBJ2-3
SARRWGALY
>TRBV5-1|TRBJ1-2
ASSLTDRLGYT
>TRBV20-1|TRBJ2-1
SARDPQRGKHNEQF
>TRBV6-1|TRBJ1-4
ASSEFRGTVEKLF
>TRBV20-1|TRBJ1-2
SARGPASDGYT
>TRBV20-1|TRBJ1-2
SAGGLQGRGYT
>TRBV13|TRBJ1-1
ASTTGQNTEAF
>TRBV10-3|TRBJ2-5
AIRKGQGGGETQY
>TRBV20-1|TRBJ2-3
SAPRTDTQY
>TRBV2|TRBJ1-2
ASSDRDRGGYGYT
>TRBV7-3|TRBJ2-7
ARIGTDNYEQY
>TRBV12-3/TRBV12-4|TRBJ1-5
ASNQGVNQPQH
>TRBV11-3|TRBJ1-2
ASSIRGQRTFPYGYT
>TRBV20-1|TRBJ2-1
SARWGGRGEQF
>TRBV20-1|TRBJ2-7
SARVASYEQY
>TRBV11-2|TRBJ1-1
ASSFYICSARGLLDTEAF
>TRBV20-1|TRBJ2-6
SASPTSGANVLT
>TRBV5-1|TRBJ1-6
ASSLQDRSVNSPLH